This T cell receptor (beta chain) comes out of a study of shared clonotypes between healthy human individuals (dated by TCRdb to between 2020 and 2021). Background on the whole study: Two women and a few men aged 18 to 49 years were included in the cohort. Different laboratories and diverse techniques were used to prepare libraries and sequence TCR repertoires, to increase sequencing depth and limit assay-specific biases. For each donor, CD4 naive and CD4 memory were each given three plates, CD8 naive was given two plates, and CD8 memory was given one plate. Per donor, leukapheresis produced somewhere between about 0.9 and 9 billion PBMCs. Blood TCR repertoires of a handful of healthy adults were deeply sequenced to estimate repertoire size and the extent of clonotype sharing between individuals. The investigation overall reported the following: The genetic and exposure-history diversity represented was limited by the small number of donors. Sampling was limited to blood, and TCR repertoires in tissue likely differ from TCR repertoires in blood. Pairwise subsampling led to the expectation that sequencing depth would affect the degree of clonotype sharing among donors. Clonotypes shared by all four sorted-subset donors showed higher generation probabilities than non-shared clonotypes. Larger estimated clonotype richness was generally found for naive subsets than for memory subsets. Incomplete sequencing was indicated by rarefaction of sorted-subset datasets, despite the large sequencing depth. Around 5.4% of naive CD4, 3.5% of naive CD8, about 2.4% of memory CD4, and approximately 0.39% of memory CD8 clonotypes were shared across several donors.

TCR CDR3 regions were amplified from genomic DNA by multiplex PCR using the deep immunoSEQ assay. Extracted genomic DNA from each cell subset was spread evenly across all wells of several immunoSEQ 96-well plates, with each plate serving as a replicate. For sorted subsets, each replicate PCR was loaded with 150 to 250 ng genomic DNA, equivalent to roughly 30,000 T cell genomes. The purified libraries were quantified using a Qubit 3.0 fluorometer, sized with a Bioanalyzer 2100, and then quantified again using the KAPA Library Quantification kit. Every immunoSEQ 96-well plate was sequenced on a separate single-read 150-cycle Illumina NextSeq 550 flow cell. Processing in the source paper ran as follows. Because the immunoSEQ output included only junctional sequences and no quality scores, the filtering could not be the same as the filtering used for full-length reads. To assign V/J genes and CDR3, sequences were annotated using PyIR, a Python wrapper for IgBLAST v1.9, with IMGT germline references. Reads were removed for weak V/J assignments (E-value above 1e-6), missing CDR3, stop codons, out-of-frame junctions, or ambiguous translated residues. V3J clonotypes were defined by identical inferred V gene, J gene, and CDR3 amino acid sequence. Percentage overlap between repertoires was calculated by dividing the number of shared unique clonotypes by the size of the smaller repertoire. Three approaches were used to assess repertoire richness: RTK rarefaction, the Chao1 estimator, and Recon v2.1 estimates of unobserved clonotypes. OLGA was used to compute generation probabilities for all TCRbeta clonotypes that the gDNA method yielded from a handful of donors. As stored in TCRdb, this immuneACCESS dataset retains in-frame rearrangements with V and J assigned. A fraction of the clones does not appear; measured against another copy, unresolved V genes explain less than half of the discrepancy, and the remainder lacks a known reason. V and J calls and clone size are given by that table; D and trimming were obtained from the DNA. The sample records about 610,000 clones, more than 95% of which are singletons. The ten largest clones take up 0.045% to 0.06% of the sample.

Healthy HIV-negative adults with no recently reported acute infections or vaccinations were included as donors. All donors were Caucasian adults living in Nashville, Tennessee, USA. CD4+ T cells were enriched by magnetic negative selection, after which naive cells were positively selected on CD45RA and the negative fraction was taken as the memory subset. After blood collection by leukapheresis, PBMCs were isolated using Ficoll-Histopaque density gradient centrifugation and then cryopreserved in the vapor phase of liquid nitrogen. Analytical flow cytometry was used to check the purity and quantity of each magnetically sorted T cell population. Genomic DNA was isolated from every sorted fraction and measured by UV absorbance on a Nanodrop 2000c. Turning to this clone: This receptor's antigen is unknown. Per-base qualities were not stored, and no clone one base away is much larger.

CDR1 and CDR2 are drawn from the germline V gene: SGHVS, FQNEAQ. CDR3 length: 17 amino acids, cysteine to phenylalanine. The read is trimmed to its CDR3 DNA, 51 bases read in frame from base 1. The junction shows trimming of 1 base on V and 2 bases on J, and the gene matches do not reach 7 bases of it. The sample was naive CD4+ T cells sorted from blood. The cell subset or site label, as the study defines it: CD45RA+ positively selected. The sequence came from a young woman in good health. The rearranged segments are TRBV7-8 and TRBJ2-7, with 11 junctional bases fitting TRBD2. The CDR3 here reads CASSLGTSGRRAYEQYF. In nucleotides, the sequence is TGTGCCAGCAGCTTAGGAACTAGCGGGAGACGGGCCTACGAGCAGTACTTC.